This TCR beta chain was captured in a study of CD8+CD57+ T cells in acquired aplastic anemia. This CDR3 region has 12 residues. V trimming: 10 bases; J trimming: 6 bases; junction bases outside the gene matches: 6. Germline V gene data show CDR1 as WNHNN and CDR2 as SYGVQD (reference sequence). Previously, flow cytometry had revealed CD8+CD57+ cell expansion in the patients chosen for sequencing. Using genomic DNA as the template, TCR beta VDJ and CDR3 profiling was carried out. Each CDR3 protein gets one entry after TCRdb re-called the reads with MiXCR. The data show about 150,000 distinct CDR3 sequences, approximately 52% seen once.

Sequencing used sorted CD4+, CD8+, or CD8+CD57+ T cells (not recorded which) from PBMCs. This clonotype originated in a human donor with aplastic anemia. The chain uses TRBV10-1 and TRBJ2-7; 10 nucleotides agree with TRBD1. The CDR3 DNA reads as TGCGCCACCGGGGACAGGGGATTCGAGCAGTACTTC. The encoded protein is CATGDRGFEQYF.